Following are 9 T cell receptor beta chains from one sample sequenced in a study of PD-1 blockade in classical Hodgkin lymphoma (dated by TCRdb to between 2020 and 2021). The library was generated by the immunoSEQ multiplex PCR assay. The table was pulled from immuneACCESS by TCRdb, which kept in-frame rearrangements only. Such tables lose some clones; where checked, under half of the loss comes from unresolved V genes, and the rest has no known cause. The sample contains tens of thousands of clones, 70% to 90% of them found a single time. The top ten hold more than 8% of the sample. This specimen's time point label, interpreted: cycle 4 day 1 (C4D1), after more than 5 weeks of nivolumab. Every trial patient had relapsed after autologous stem cell transplantation, and cohorts A, B and C differed in prior brentuximab vedotin exposure. The starting material was peripheral blood mononuclear cells (PBMCs), obtained before the fourth cycle of nivolumab. The receptor source for this set is a human donor with classical Hodgkin lymphoma.

The rearrangement links TRBV19 to TRBJ2-2; the D call may be TRBD1 or TRBD2 (5 bases each). Germline V lookup: CDR1 LNHDA, CDR2 SQIVND (reference sequence). The V end was cut by 6 bases, the J end by 2 bases, with 13 bases between. The CDR3 length is 15 residues. The CDR3 sequence is CASSGTVVNTGELFF. The CDR3 DNA is TGTGCCAGTAGCGGGACGGTCGTAAACACCGGGGAGCTGTTTTTT.

The J gene is TRBJ2-7, the V gene TRBV19, with TRBD1 as a possible D gene (5 bases). Trimming stripped 5 bases from V and 7 bases from J, with 15 bases between. Per germline, CDR1 LNHDA and CDR2 SQIVND (reference sequence). The CDR3 extends over 13 amino acids. The DNA of the CDR3 is TGTGCCAGTAGTTTCCGGGCAGCAGGGGAGCAGTACTTC. Encoded protein: CASSFRAAGEQYF.

The rearrangement links TRBV11-3 to TRBJ1-1; D ambiguous. The germline V gene has CDR1 SGHNT and CDR2 YENEEA. V lost 1 base and J lost 1, with 10 bases in between. This CDR3 is 15 amino acids long. CDR3 in amino acids: CASSLGGRKNTEAFF. The DNA of the CDR3 is TGTGCCAGCAGCTTAGGGGGTCGGAAGAACACTGAAGCTTTCTTT.

The chain couples TRBV5-1 to TRBJ1-3; D not certain. The CDR3 covers 14 residues. Germline CDR1 and CDR2: SGHRS and YFSETQ. V lost 2 bases to trimming and J lost 4 bases, with 10 bases between them. CDR3 in DNA: TGCGCCAGCAGCTTCGGCGCTTCAGGAAACACCATATATTTT. Translation: CASSFGASGNTIYF. Supplemented by reference TRBV5-1 and TRBJ1-3, the full variable domain reads KAGVTQTPRYLIKTRGQQVTLSCSPISGHRSVSWYQQTPGQGLQFLFEYFSETQRNKGNFPGRFSGRQFSNSRSEMNVSTLELGDSALYLCASSFGASGNTIYFGEGSWLTVV.

This chain joins TRBV15 and TRBJ2-3; 8 bases are a match to TRBD1. The CDR3 has 16 amino acids. Trimming cost V 2 bases and J 4 bases; bases outside gene matches: 8. Germline V gives CDR1 LNHNV, CDR2 YYDKDF (reference sequence). The CDR3 here is CATSRWGQDSADTQYF. The CDR3 nucleotides read TGTGCCACCAGCAGATGGGGACAGGACTCGGCAGATACGCAGTATTTT.

This sequence joins TRBV11-2 and TRBJ2-7, with 12 bases aligning to TRBD2. The V segment lost 5 bases and the J segment 2 bases; nucleotides outside the gene matches: 7. Germline lookup yields CDR1 SGHAT and CDR2 FQNNGV. The CDR3 is 16 amino acids. CDR3 nucleotides: TGTGCCAGCAGCCGAGAAGGACTAGCGGGAACCTACGAGCAGTACTTC. This gives the protein CASSREGLAGTYEQYF. Full variable domain (missing parts from reference TRBV11-2 and TRBJ2-7): EAGVAQSPRYKIIEKRQSVAFWCNPISGHATLYWYQQILGQGPKLLIQFQNNGVVDDSQLPKDRFSAERLKGVDSTLKIQPAKLEDSAVYLCASSREGLAGTYEQYFGPGTRLTVT.

This clone was detected only a few times. Here the CDR3 reads CASSLGQGLDTEAFF. CDR3 bases: TGTGCCAGCAGTCTTGGACAGGGTTTGGACACTGAAGCTTTCTTT. The rearrangement joins TRBV28 to TRBJ1-1, with 8 positions matching TRBD1. J lost 3 bases, V lost 5 bases, and 8 bases had no gene match. Germline assignment: CDR1 MDHEN and CDR2 SYDVKM. The CDR3 loop spans 15 amino acids.

Turning to this clone: Distinct nucleotide sequences in the sample also encode this CDR3. The chain joins TRBV30 to TRBJ2-2, with D tentatively TRBD2 (6 bases). V lost 2 bases and J 7 bases, leaving 8 bases between the germline ends. The CDR3 has 12 residues. Germline CDR1 GTSNPN, CDR2 SVGIG (reference sequence). The CDR3 nucleotides read TGTGCCTGGAGTAGTAGCGGCGGGGAGCTGTTTTTT. Translation gives CAWSSSGGELFF.

This sequence joins TRBV6-6 and TRBJ1-2, with D maybe TRBD1 (5 bases). With 7 bases removed from V and 5 bases from J, the gap between germline ends came to 17 bases. Germline values: CDR1 MNHNY, CDR2 SVGAGI (reference sequence). This CDR3 spans 14 amino acids. The CDR3 protein is CASNPTRGGYGYTF. In DNA, the CDR3 is TGTGCCAGCAACCCCACTCGGGGGGGATATGGCTACACCTTC.